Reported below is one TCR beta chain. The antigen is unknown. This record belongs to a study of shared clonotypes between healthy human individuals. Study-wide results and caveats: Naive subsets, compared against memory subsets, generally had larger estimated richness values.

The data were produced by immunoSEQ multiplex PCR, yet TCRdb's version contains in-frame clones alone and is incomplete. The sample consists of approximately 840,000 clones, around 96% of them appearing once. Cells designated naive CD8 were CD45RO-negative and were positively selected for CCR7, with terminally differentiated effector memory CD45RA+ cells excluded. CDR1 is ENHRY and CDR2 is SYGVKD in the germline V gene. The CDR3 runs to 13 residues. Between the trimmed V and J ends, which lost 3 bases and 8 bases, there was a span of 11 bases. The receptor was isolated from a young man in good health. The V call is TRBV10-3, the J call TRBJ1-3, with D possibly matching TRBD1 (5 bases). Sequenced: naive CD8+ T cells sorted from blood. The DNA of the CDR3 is TGTGCCATCAGTGACCCAGGGAGAGACACCATATATTTT. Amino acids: CAISDPGRDTIYF.